What follows describes a single T cell receptor beta chain. Its antigen remains unknown. Sorted subsets were CFSE-labeled and cultured four to six days with allogeneic dendritic cells. Trimming shortened V by 1 base and J by 1 base, and 8 bases separated the two germline ends. The CDR3 runs 14 residues. Germline CDR1 and CDR2: SGHNT and YYREEE (reference sequence). Clones were read by immunoSEQ multiplex PCR, and TCRdb kept only the in-frame ones, dropping some. The repertoire has 5,400 or so clones, 65% to 75% of them found once; the top ten carry about 19%. These data are taken from a study of regulatory dendritic cells for organ transplantation. Regarding the study as a whole: Alloreactive memory CD8+ T cell pools varied considerably between individuals.

The chain has TRBV5-4 and TRBJ1-1; D call uncertain. The receptor comes from a human donor in good health. The sequenced material came from memory CD8+ T cells from blood cultured with regulatory dendritic cells. The subset denotes: CD45RO+ memory T cells. For the CDR3, the DNA is TGTGCCAGCAGCTTGAGACTGGGGAACACTGAAGCTTTCTTT. It is translated as CASSLRLGNTEAFF.